This TCR beta chain stems from a study of T cells after yellow fever vaccination. The V segment lost 1 base and the J segment 6 bases; nucleotides outside the gene matches: 4. Germline CDR1 and CDR2: MGHRA and YSYEKL. This CDR3 has 15 residues. TCRdb re-derived calls from the 5' RACE reads in MiXCR, one entry per CDR3 protein. The sample has 500,000 to 550,000 distinct CDR3 sequences; about a fifth are singletons. Sample: PBMCs, taken 21 days after the first yellow fever vaccination. This clonotype was obtained from a man younger than 35 who received the YFV17D yellow fever vaccine. This chain joins TRBV4-1 and TRBJ2-5, with 11 bases identical to TRBD2. This CDR3 reads CASSQVAGGGKTQYF. The CDR3 bases are TGCGCCAGCAGCCAAGTAGCGGGGGGGGGTAAGACCCAGTACTTC.